This T cell receptor beta chain comes out of a study of cytomegalovirus exposure and HLA in healthy donors. Data came from immunoSEQ multiplex PCR; TCRdb stores just in-frame clones and leaves some out. The sample has 150,000 to 200,000 clones, about 81% seen once. On this clone: The target antigen is unknown.

Broader study findings: Reported performance of the classifier showed diagnosis of cytomegalovirus status with high specificity and sensitivity. The study designated 164 TCR beta chains cytomegalovirus-associated.

Between the trimmed V and J ends, which lost 4 bases and 4 bases, there was a span of 19 bases. CDR3 length equals 17 residues. CDR1 is SGHVS and CDR2 is FNYEAQ in the germline V gene. The receptor was derived from a woman between 25 and 40 years old in good health and CMV-seronegative. Sequencing used PBMCs. V usage is TRBV7-6 and J usage is TRBJ2-2; TRBD2 is a possible D gene (6 bases). In DNA, the CDR3 is TGTGCCAGCAGCTCCCTCCTAGGCCAGGGAGGCACCGGGGAGCTGTTTTTT. Translation: CASSSLLGQGGTGELFF.